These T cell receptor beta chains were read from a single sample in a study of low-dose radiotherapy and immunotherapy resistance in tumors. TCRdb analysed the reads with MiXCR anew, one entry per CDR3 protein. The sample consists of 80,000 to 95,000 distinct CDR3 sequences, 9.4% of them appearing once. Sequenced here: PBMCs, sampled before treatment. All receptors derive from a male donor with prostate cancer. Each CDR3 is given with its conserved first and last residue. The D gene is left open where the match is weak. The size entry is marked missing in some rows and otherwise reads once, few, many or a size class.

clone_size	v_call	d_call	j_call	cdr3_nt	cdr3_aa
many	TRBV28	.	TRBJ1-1	TGTGCCAGCAAGGCAGGGGACACTGAAGCTTTCTTT	CASKAGDTEAFF
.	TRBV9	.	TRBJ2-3	TGTGCCAGCAGCGTAGAATCTGGGGTTAGCGGAGATACGCAGTATTTT	CASSVESGVSGDTQYF
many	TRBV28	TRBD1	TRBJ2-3	TGTGCCAGCAGTCCCTGGACAGGGGGCGTGAAAGATACGCAGTATTTT	CASSPWTGGVKDTQYF
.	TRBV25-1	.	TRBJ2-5	TGTGCCAGCAGTGAAACCCCGTACCAAGAGACCCAGTACTTC	CASSETPYQETQYF
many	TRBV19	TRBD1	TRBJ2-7	TGTGCCAGTAGTATCGTTGGGGTAAAACAGGGGGCAAGCTACGAGCAGTACTTC	CASSIVGVKQGASYEQYF
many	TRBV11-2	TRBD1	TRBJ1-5	TGTGCCAGCAGCGCCGGGGACAGGGGATTCAATCAGCCCCAGCATTTT	CASSAGDRGFNQPQHF
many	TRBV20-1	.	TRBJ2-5	TGCAGTGCTAGAGATCGGGCGGGGACAGAGACCCAGTACTTC	CSARDRAGTETQYF
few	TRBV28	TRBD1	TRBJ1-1	TGTGCCAGCAGCAGCCCGGGACAGGGTGGGAGAGCCACTGAAGCTTTCTTT	CASSSPGQGGRATEAFF
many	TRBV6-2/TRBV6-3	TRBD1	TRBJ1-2	TGTGCCAGCAGAGAACTGGGACAGGCCACCTGGTATTTAACCTTC	CASRELGQATWYLTF
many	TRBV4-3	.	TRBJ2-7	TGCGCCAGCAGCCAAGAACAGGGGACTGGAGAGCAGTACTTC	CASSQEQGTGEQYF
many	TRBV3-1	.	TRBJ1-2	TGTGCCAGCAGCCCTCCTGGCTACACCTTC	CASSPPGYTF
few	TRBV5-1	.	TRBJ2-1	TGCGCCAGCAGCTTGGAGTGGGACCCCTCCTACAATGAGCAGTTCTTC	CASSLEWDPSYNEQFF
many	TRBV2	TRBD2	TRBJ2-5	TGTGCCAGCAGCCTTTTCGGGGGGCAAGAGACCCAGTACTTC	CASSLFGGQETQYF
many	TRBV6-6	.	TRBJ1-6	TGTGCCAGCAGTTACGTAGGCTCCTATAATTCACCCCTCCACTTT	CASSYVGSYNSPLHF
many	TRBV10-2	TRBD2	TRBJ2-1	TGCGCCAGCAGTGAGTCCGGTGTTAGCGGGGAGTATCTGTTCTTC	CASSESGVSGEYLFF
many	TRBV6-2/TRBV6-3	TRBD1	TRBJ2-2	TGTGCCAGCAGCTTACAGGGGCCGAACACCGGGGAGCTGTTTTTT	CASSLQGPNTGELFF
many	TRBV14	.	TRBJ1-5	TGTGCCAGCAGCCAAGCACAGGGAGCTCAGCCCCAGCATTTT	CASSQAQGAQPQHF
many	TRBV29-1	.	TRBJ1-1	TGCAGCGCTCAGGAGACTGAAGCTTTCTTT	CSAQETEAFF
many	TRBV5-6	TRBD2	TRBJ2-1	TGTGCCAGCAGCTCCTACCTAGCGGGAGCCTACAATGAGCAGTTCTTC	CASSSYLAGAYNEQFF
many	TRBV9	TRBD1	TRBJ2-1	TGTGCCAGCAGCCGACAGGGGACGGATGAGCAGTTCTTC	CASSRQGTDEQFF
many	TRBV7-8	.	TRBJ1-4	TGTGCCAGCAGCTTAGAAGCAACTAATGAAAAACTGTTTTTT	CASSLEATNEKLFF
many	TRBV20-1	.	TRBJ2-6	TGCAGTGCCCAAACCGTCTCTGGGGCCAACGTCCTGACTTTC	CSAQTVSGANVLTF
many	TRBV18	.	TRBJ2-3	TGTGCCAGCGCCGGACAGACCTCGGATACGCAGTATTTT	CASAGQTSDTQYF
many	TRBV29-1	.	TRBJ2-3	TGCAGCGTTGGGAAAGCGAGCACAGATACGCAGTATTTT	CSVGKASTDTQYF
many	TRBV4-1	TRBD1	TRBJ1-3	TGCGCCAGCGCCGGGACAGGCAGAAACACCATATATTTT	CASAGTGRNTIYF
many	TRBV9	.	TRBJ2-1	TGTGCCAGCAGCGTAGTGGCTGGGGAGCAGTTCTTC	CASSVVAGEQFF
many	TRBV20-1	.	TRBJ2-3	TGCAGAACGTGGGGCGGCCGCACAGATACGCAGTATTTT	CRTWGGRTDTQYF
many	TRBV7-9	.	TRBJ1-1	TGTGCCAGCAGCTTCACATCGGCGAACACTGAAGCTTTCTTT	CASSFTSANTEAFF
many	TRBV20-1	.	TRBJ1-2	TGCAGTGCTAGTACTCGGACTGGCGATGGCTACACCTTC	CSASTRTGDGYTF
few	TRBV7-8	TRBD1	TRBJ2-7	TGTGCCAGCAGCCTCTCCGGACAGGGAATCCACGAGCAGTACTTC	CASSLSGQGIHEQYF
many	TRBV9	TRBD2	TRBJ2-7	TGTGCCAGCAGCCCGGCGGGTCTAGCGGGAGGGTACGAGCAGTACTTC	CASSPAGLAGGYEQYF
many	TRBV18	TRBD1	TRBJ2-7	TGTGCCAGCTCACCACGACAAGGGACAGGGTCTGCCGAGCAGTACTTC	CASSPRQGTGSAEQYF
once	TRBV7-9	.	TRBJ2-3	TGTGCCAGCAGCGTGATGTCAGATACGCAGTATTTT	CASSVMSDTQYF
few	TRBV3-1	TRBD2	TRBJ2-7	TGTGCCAGCAGCCGTAAACTAGCGGTCTACGAGCAGTACTTC	CASSRKLAVYEQYF
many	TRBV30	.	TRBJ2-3	TGTGCCTGGAGTTCGGGCGATCGGGGTGCAGATACGCAGTATTTT	CAWSSGDRGADTQYF
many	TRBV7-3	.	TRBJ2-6	TGTGCCAGCAGCTTAACGGGGACCTCTGGGGCCAACGTCCTGACTTTC	CASSLTGTSGANVLTF
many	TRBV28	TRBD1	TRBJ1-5	TGTGCCAGCAGTGACAGGGTTCAGCCCCAGCATTTT	CASSDRVQPQHF
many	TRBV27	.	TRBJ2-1	TGTGCCAGCAGCCCTTTGACTAGTTTGGAGCAGTTCTTC	CASSPLTSLEQFF
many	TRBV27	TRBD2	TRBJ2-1	TGTGCCACACAGCGGGAGTCCACCTACAATGAGCAGTTCTTC	CATQRESTYNEQFF
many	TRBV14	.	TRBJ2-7	TGTGCCAGCAGCCAGAGAGTCTTGGCCTACGAGCAGTACTTC	CASSQRVLAYEQYF
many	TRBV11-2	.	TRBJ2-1	TGTGCCAGCAGCTTATTTGGGGGCTTTGACTACAATGAGCAGTTCTTC	CASSLFGGFDYNEQFF
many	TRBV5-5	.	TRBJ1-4	TGTGCCAGCAGCTTGTTTGGAGGAGAAGATGAAAAACTGTTTTTT	CASSLFGGEDEKLFF
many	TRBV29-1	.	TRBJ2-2	TGCAGCCCCTGTAGCGCGAACACCGGGGAGCTGTTTTTT	CSPCSANTGELFF